Listed here is a single TCR beta chain. Germline-derived CDR1 and CDR2 are MGHRA and YSYEKL. The CDR3 totals 16 residues. Trimming left V 0 bases short and J 6 bases short, with 18 bases between. Per the authors' pipeline: How many nucleated cells were present was estimated from reference gene primer amplification. Data came from immunoSEQ multiplex PCR; TCRdb stores just in-frame clones and leaves some out. For V, J and clone size, that table is used; D and trimming come from the DNA. The sample has around 260,000 clones, about 89% seen once. The source of the sample is a study of blood T cell repertoires in COVID-19. Study summary: From the United States, Italy and Spain came samples of acute and convalescent COVID-19. T cells, B-cell-depleted T cells, or PBMCs supplied cDNA or gDNA.

The sample consisted of peripheral blood. V gene TRBV4-1 combines with J gene TRBJ2-7; weak D call: TRBD1 (6 bases). This sequence was found in a middle-aged woman who had recovered from COVID-19. CDR3: CASSQDFSGQGPEQYF. CDR3 DNA sequence: TGCGCCAGCAGCCAAGATTTTTCCGGCCAGGGGCCCGAGCAGTACTTC.